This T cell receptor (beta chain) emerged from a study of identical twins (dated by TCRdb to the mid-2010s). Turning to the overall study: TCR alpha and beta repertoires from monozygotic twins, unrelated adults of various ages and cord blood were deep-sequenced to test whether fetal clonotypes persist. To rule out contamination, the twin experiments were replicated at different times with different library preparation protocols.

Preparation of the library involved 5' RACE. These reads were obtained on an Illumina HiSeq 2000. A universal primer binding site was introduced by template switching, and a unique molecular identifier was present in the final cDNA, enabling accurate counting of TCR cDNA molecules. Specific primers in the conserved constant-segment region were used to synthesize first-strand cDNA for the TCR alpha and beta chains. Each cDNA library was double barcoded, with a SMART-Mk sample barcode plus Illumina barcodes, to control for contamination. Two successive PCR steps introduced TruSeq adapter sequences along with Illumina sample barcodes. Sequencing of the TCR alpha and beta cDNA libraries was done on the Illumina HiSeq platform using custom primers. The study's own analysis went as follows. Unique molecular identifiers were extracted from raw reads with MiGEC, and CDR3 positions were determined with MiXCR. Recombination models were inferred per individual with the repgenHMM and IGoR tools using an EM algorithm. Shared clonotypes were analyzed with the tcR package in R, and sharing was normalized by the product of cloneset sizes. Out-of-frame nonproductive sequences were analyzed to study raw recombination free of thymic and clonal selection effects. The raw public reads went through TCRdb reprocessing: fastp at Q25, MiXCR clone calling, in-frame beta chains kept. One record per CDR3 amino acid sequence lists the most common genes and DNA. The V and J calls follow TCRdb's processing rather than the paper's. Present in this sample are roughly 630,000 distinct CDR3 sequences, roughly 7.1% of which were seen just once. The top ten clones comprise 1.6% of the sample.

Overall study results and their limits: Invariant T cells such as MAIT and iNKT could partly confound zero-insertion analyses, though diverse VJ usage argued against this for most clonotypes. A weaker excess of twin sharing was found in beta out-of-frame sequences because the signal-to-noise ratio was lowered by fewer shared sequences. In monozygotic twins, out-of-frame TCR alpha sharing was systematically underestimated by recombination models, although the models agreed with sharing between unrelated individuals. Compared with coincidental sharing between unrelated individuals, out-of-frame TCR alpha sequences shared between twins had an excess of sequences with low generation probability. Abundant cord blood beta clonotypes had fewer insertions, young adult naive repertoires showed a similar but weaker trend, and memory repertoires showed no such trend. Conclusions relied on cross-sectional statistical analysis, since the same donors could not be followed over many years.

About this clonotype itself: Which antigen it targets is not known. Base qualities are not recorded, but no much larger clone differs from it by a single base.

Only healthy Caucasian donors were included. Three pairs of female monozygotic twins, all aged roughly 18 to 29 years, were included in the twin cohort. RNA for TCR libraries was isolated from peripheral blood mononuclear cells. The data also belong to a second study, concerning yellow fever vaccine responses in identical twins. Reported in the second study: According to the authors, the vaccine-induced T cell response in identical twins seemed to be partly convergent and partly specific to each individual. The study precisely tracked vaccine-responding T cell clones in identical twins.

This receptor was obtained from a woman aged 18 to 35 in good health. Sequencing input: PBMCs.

The CDR3 sequence is CASAPNGLARNEQFF. Read as DNA, the sequence is TGCGCCAGCGCCCCAAACGGACTAGCCCGGAATGAGCAGTTCTTC. The sequence joins TRBV5-1 to TRBJ2-1, with 8 bases matching TRBD2. The germline V gene provides CDR1 SGHRS and CDR2 YFSETQ. Including the terminal cysteine and phenylalanine, the CDR3 comprises 15 residues. Only CDR3 DNA is held: 45 bases, read in frame from base 1. Trimming removed 7 bases from V and 7 bases from J; the gene matches leave 13 bases unexplained.